The next 10 T cell receptor beta chains were all read from a single sample in a study of blood T cell repertoires in COVID-19. TCRdb's copy holds only in-frame clones and misses some; the assay was immunoSEQ multiplex PCR. The table includes 400,000 or so clones, about 88% detected once. Sample: peripheral blood. The receptor set was obtained from a human donor in a cohort sampled during active COVID-19.

The rearrangement links TRBV7-2 to TRBJ2-1, with TRBD2 matching 7 bases. Germline trimming cut 5 bases from V and 5 bases from J; bases unmatched to any gene: 12. The germline gives CDR1 SGHTA, CDR2 FQGNSA. There are 16 residues in the CDR3. For the CDR3, the DNA is TGTGCCAGCAGCCTAAAGCGGGGAAACACGGACAATGAGCAGTTCTTC. This encodes CASSLKRGNTDNEQFF. Supplemented by reference TRBV7-2 and TRBJ2-1, the full variable domain reads GAGVSQSPSNKVTEKGKDVELRCDPISGHTALYWYRQSLGQGLEFLIYFQGNSAPDKSGLPSDRFSAERTGGSVSTLTIQRTQQEDSAVYLCASSLKRGNTDNEQFFGPGTRLTVL.

This clone has more than one count but fewer than ten. The chain uses TRBV3-1 (or the pseudogene TRBV3-2) and TRBJ2-2, with TRBD2 matching 12 bases. The V and J ends lost 4 bases and 0 bases, in that order; junction bases with no gene match: 3. The length of the CDR3 is 17 residues. Looked up from germline, CDR1 is LGHDT and CDR2 is YNNKEL (reference sequence). CDR3 DNA sequence: TGTGCCAGCAGCCGGTCTAGCGGGGGGGCGAACACCGGGGAGCTGTTTTTT. Protein: CASSRSSGGANTGELFF.

This clone has just a few counts. One end of the junction varies from germline; a read error may be responsible. This chain uses TRBV6-1 with TRBJ1-1; possibly TRBD1 for D (5 bases). Germline loops: CDR1 MNHNS, CDR2 SASEGT. This CDR3 spans 12 amino acids. CDR3 nucleotide sequence: TGTGCCAGCAGCGAAGCCGGGACTAAAGCTTTCTTT. Its protein product is CASSEAGTKAFF.

The genes are TRBV21-1 and TRBJ2-2; no check of the table's D call, TRBD1, against the DNA was made. TRBV21-1 is described as a pseudogene. The CDR3 covers 17 residues. CDR3 protein: CASSKGGEILRTGELFF. CDR3 DNA sequence: TGTGCCAGCAGCAAAGGGGGCGAGATCCTGAGGACCGGGGAGCTGTTTTTT.

This chain connects TRBV5-1 to TRBJ2-3; 12 bases agree with TRBD2. From germline, CDR1 is SGHRS and CDR2 YFSETQ. The CDR3 runs to 17 residues. V was pared by 4 bases and J by 6 bases, with 12 bases of the junction left unmatched. CDR3 region: CASSLSTSGSMGDTQYF. CDR3 DNA sequence: TGCGCCAGCAGCCTTTCGACTAGCGGGAGTATGGGGGATACGCAGTATTTT.

This sequence joins TRBV7-3 and TRBJ2-5; weak D call: TRBD2 (7 bases). V was shortened by 2 bases and J by 5 bases, with 18 bases between the two germline ends. This CDR3 has 16 amino acids. The germline gives CDR1 SGHTA, CDR2 FQGTGA. Written as DNA, the CDR3 is TGTGCCAGCAGCTTAGGGCGGGGGCGAGGGGAGGAGACCCAGTACTTC. Protein sequence: CASSLGRGRGEETQYF.

This clone was observed a handful of times. The rearrangement uses TRBV6-5 and TRBJ1-4; 11 bases map to TRBD1. V dropped 6 bases and J dropped 7; count of bases not matched to a gene: 4. The V gene's germline CDR1 is MNHEY and CDR2 SVGAGI. This CDR3 region has 14 residues. CDR3 amino acids: CASRPGQGGEKLFF. The CDR3 region has the DNA TGTGCCAGCAGACCGGGACAGGGGGGTGAAAAACTGTTTTTT.

This chain connects TRBV30 to TRBJ1-1; TRBD1 is a possible D gene (5 bases). Deletions cut 5 bases from V and 6 bases from J, with 7 bases between. Germline V gives CDR1 GTSNPN, CDR2 SVGIG (reference sequence). CDR3 length: 10 residues. The CDR3: CAWAGAEAFF. CDR3 coding DNA: TGTGCCTGGGCGGGGGCTGAAGCTTTCTTT.

The V gene is TRBV25-1, the J gene TRBJ1-5; possibly TRBD1 for D (6 bases). The ends were cut back, 3 bases at V and 5 bases at J, with 14 bases in the middle. Germline lookup yields CDR1 MGHDK and CDR2 SYGVNS. The CDR3 extends over 15 amino acids. The CDR3 loop reads CASSELGGGDQPQHF. CDR3 DNA sequence: TGTGCCAGCAGTGAGTTAGGGGGGGGCGATCAGCCCCAGCATTTT.

V and J are TRBV30 and TRBJ1-5; 9 nucleotides agree with TRBD1. J gave up 0 bases and V 5 bases, and 8 bases lay outside the gene matches. Germline V gene sequence: CDR1 GTSNPN, CDR2 SVGIG (reference sequence). There are 16 residues in the CDR3. The CDR3 is CAWGGQGIASNQPQHF. Written as DNA, the CDR3 is TGTGCCTGGGGGGGACAGGGAATAGCTAGCAATCAGCCCCAGCATTTT.